What follows are 12 T cell receptor beta chains derived from one specimen sequenced in a study of blood T cell repertoires in COVID-19. TCRdb keeps only in-frame clones here, not all; method: immunoSEQ multiplex PCR. The table has about 90,000 clones, 70% to 85% seen once; the top ten hold about 7%. Sequenced input: peripheral blood. These TCRs come from a man in his sixties or seventies with acute or convalescent COVID-19.

This chain links TRBV18 with TRBJ1-5; perhaps TRBD1 as D (5 bases). V lost 4 bases to trimming and J lost 0 bases, with 13 bases between them. The CDR3 sequence is 16 residues long. In germline, CDR1 is KGHSH, CDR2 LQKENI. DNA for the CDR3: TGTGCCAGCTCACTCAAACAGGACTATAGCAATCAGCCCCAGCATTTT. This translates into CASSLKQDYSNQPQHF.

The chain uses TRBV6-5 and TRBJ1-4; D ambiguous. CDR1 is MNHEY, CDR2 SVGAGI, per germline. The CDR3 is made up of 16 amino acids. Trimming took off 0 bases at V and 2 bases at J, with 10 bases between the two ends. The CDR3 loop reads CASSYSEARTNEKLFF. In DNA, the CDR3 is TGTGCCAGCAGTTACTCGGAGGCGAGGACTAATGAAAAACTGTTTTTT.

The J gene is TRBJ1-1, the V gene TRBV7-3, with D tentatively TRBD1 (6 bases). Germline loops: CDR1 SGHTA, CDR2 FQGTGA. The length of the CDR3 is 14 residues. Trimming took 5 bases from V and 6 from J, leaving 16 bases between them. CDR3: CASSLGQLDAEAFF. The CDR3 DNA sequence: TGTGCCAGCAGCCTCGGACAGTTAGACGCTGAAGCTTTCTTT.

This chain joins TRBV5-6 and TRBJ2-5, with D perhaps TRBD1 (5 bases). V was shortened by 1 base and J by 4 bases, with 23 bases between the two germline ends. This CDR3 has 18 residues. The germline CDR1 and CDR2 sequences are SGHDT and YYEEEE. The CDR3, as DNA: TGTGCCAGCAGCTTGCCCCACCTGGCAGGGTCGGGTGGAGAGACCCAGTACTTC. Amino acid sequence: CASSLPHLAGSGGETQYF.

The chain uses TRBV9 and TRBJ2-3; TRBD2 agrees at 8 bases. The CDR3 loop spans 17 amino acids. V was clipped by 0 bases and J by 1 base; unmatched bases: 7. From germline, CDR1 is SGDLS and CDR2 YYNGEE. The CDR3 nucleotides are TGTGCCAGCAGCGTAGCTGCAGCGGGAGTGGGCACAGATACGCAGTATTTT. Encoded protein: CASSVAAAGVGTDTQYF.

This clone was counted once. CDR3 nucleotide sequence: TGTGCCAGCCCAAAGTGCCAACTCTCGAACACCGGGGAGCTGTTTTTT. Its translation: CASPKCQLSNTGELFF. This chain uses TRBV21-1 with TRBJ2-2; the table's TRBD2 call for D was not verified on the DNA. TRBV21-1 is flagged as a pseudogene. The CDR3 is 16 residues long.

This clone was recorded only once. The V call is TRBV9, the J call TRBJ2-3; D gene uncertain. Per the germline V gene, CDR1 is SGDLS and CDR2 is YYNGEE. The CDR3 consists of 13 residues. The V end was cut by 3 bases, the J end by 5 bases, with 10 bases between. This chain's CDR3 is CASSAILRDTQYF. The DNA for the CDR3 is TGTGCCAGCAGCGCGATACTCCGAGATACGCAGTATTTT.

This clone was detected only a few times. The CDR3 DNA sequence: TGTGCCAGCAGCGCCATCGGACAGATCGGCTACACCTTC. It is translated as CASSAIGQIGYTF. The chain recombines TRBV9 with TRBJ1-2; perhaps TRBD1 as D (6 bases). Germline V CDR1 and CDR2: SGDLS, YYNGEE. V was clipped by 3 bases and J by 8 bases, with 14 bases between them. The CDR3 is 13 amino acids.

V usage is TRBV4-1 and J usage is TRBJ2-1; the D is unclear. Trimming pared 1 base from V and 7 bases from J, leaving 5 bases between. Germline CDR1 MGHRA, CDR2 YSYEKL. The CDR3 is 12 amino acids. CDR3 sequence: CASSQGGNEQFF. The CDR3 bases are TGCGCCAGCAGCCAAGGAGGAAATGAGCAGTTCTTC.

The chain joins TRBV7-9 to TRBJ2-7; no definite D call. CDR1 is SEHNR and CDR2 is FQNEAQ in the germline V gene (reference sequence). This CDR3 has 16 residues. The V gene lost 5 bases and the J gene lost 0 bases, with 17 bases spanning the gap. CDR3 DNA: TGTGCCAGCAGCCCCATGGCAGGCGTTATCTCCTACGAGCAGTACTTC. Protein product: CASSPMAGVISYEQYF.

V and J are TRBV5-4 and TRBJ2-3, with TRBD2 identical over 8 bases. V shed 3 bases, J shed 2 bases, and the junction held 8 bases outside the gene matches. The V gene's germline CDR1 is SGHNT and CDR2 YYREEE (reference sequence). The CDR3 is 16 amino acids. As DNA, the CDR3 is TGTGCCAGCAGCTCCTGGACTAGCCATCCCACAGATACGCAGTATTTT. Amino acids: CASSSWTSHPTDTQYF.

The J gene is TRBJ1-2, the V gene TRBV7-9, with TRBD1 matching over 7 bases. CDR1 is SEHNR, CDR2 FQNEAQ, per germline (reference sequence). The trim removed 1 base at V and 3 bases at J, leaving 5 bases unmatched. This CDR3 is built from 15 residues. The CDR3 bases are TGTGCCAGCAGCTTAGTGTCTACAGGGGACTATGGCTACACCTTC. Encoded protein: CASSLVSTGDYGYTF. The full variable domain, with the rest looked up from reference TRBV7-9 and TRBJ1-2, is DTGVSQNPRHKITKRGQNVTFRCDPISEHNRLYWYRQTLGQGPEFLTYFQNEAQLEKSRLLSDRFSAERPKGSFSTLEIQRTEQGDSAMYLCASSLVSTGDYGYTFGSGTRLTVV.